This T cell receptor beta chain was recorded in a study of blood T cell repertoires in COVID-19. TCRdb keeps only in-frame clones here, not all; method: immunoSEQ multiplex PCR. Here the sample spans roughly 160,000 clones, approximately 87% being singletons. The germline V gene encodes CDR1 MNHEY and CDR2 SVGAGI. The CDR3 covers 13 residues. Between the trimmed V and J ends, which lost 8 bases and 1 base, there was a span of 10 bases. Material for sequencing was peripheral blood. This chain uses TRBV6-5 with TRBJ2-3; tentative D call: TRBD2 (5 bases). The receptor comes from a woman between 65 and 79 years old with COVID-19, enrolled during active disease. As DNA, the CDR3 is TGTGCCAGCGCCGGGGTGCGCACAGATACGCAGTATTTT. It translates to CASAGVRTDTQYF.